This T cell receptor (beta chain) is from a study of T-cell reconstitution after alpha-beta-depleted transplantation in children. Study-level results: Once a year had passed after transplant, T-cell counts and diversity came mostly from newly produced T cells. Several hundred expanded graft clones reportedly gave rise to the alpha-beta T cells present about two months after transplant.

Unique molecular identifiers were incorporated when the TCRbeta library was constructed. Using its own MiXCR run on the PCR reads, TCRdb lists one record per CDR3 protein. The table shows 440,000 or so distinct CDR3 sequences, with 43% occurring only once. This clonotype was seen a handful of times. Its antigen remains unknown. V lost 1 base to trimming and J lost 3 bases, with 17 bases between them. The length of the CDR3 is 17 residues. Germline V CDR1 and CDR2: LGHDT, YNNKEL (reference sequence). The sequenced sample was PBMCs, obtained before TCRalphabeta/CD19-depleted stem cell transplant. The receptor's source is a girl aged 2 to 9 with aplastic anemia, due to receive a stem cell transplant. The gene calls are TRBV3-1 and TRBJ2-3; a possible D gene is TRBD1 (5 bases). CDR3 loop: CASSQVIKGSWTDTQYF. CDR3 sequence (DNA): TGTGCCAGCAGCCAAGTGATAAAGGGGTCCTGGACAGATACGCAGTATTTT.